This record looks at one T cell receptor (beta chain) sequence and its context. In the original analysis: How many nucleated cells were present was estimated from reference gene primer amplification. Only in-frame clones appear in the TCRdb table, and some are missing; sequencing was by immunoSEQ multiplex PCR. Clone size and V and J calls were adopted from that table, with D and trimming inferred from the DNA. The sample comprises about 330,000 clones, 83% of which are singletons, and 1.2% rests with the top ten. These data belong to a study of blood T cell repertoires in COVID-19. At the level of the study: Samples representing acute and convalescent COVID-19 were sourced from the United States, Italy and Spain. PBMCs, B-cell-depleted T cells, or T cells were the source of the cDNA or gDNA that made up the material.

This clonotype was obtained from a woman between 45 and 65 years old with acute or convalescent COVID-19. Sequencing used peripheral blood.

The CDR3 region is CASRTTGTSTNEKLFF. CDR3 sequence (DNA): TGTGCCAGTAGGACGACAGGGACCTCAACTAATGAAAAACTGTTTTTT. V is TRBV19 and J is TRBJ1-4; 7 positions match TRBD1. With 6 bases clipped from V and 0 bases from J, the junction kept 7 bases outside the gene matches. The CDR3 contains 16 residues. The germline CDR1 and CDR2 sequences are LNHDA and SQIVND (reference sequence).